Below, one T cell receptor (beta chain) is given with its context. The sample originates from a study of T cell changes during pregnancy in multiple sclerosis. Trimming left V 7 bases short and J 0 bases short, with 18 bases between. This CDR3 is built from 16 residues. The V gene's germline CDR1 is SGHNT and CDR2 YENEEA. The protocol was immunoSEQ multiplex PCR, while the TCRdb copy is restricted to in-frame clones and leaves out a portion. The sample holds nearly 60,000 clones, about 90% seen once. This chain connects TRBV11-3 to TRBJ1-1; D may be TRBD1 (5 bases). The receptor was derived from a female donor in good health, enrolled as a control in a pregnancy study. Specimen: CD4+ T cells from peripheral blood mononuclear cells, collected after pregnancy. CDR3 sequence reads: CASTYSGRNMNTEAFF. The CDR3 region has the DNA TGTGCCAGCACCTACTCAGGGCGAAACATGAACACTGAAGCTTTCTTT.